This T cell receptor (beta chain) was sequenced in a study of multiple sclerosis patients with progressive multifocal leukoencephalopathy. Whole-study results and caveats: PML-onset expanded TRB clones were detectable before and during natalizumab therapy. Most PML patients had lower entropy, suggesting less diverse TRB repertoires.

The ends lost 3 bases at V and 2 bases at J; junction bases unmatched: 2. In germline, CDR1 is SGHRS, CDR2 YFSETQ. The CDR3 covers 13 residues. Time point of the sample: before natalizumab initiation. The T0 samples predate the first natalizumab infusion. This clone was observed a single time. Its antigen is unknown. Data came from immunoSEQ multiplex PCR; TCRdb stores just in-frame clones and leaves some out. The data contain more than 30,000 clones, about 92% of them singletons. The sequence was obtained from a man between 25 and 39 years old with multiple sclerosis. The J gene is TRBJ2-7, the V gene TRBV5-1, with TRBD2 matching 7 bases. The sequenced material came from PBMCs. The CDR3 coding sequence is TGCGCCAGCAGCTACGGGGGGACCTACGAGCAGTACGTC. The encoded protein is CASSYGGTYEQYV.